The 3 T cell receptor beta chains below come from one sample, sequenced in a study of T cell repertoires in cytomegalovirus infection. For these receptors, no antigen is known. One entry per CDR3 protein results from TCRdb running MiXCR on the reads. This table holds 900,000 to 950,000 distinct CDR3 sequences, 25% to 40% found once. This specimen consisted of cultured CD8+ T cells from PBMCs, obtained from culture after CMV antigen stimulation. These receptors were obtained from a human donor in good health (CMV status not recorded). Some clones in this sample may be carry-over from other donors' samples.

The chain links TRBV27 to TRBJ1-4; no clear D. In germline, CDR1 is MNHEY, CDR2 SMNVEV (reference sequence). With 5 bases removed from V and 2 bases from J, the gap between germline ends came to 9 bases. This CDR3 has 14 amino acids. The CDR3 DNA reads TGTGCCAGCAGTCCCGGGTTTACTAATGAAAAACTGTTTTTT. It yields the protein CASSPGFTNEKLFF.

Only a few counts were recorded for this clonotype. V and J are TRBV5-6 and TRBJ1-2, with TRBD1 matching over 11 bases. The J segment lost 7 bases and the V segment lost 0 bases, leaving 5 bases of the junction unmatched. Looked up from germline, CDR1 is SGHDT and CDR2 is YYEEEE. This CDR3 region has 15 residues. CDR3 coding DNA: TGTGCCAGCAGCTTGGAAGGACAGGGGGCGGTTGGCTACACCTTC. This codes for CASSLEGQGAVGYTF.

V is TRBV4-1 and J is TRBJ1-5; TRBD1 aligns across 10 bases. Per the germline V gene, CDR1 is MGHRA and CDR2 is YSYEKL. This CDR3 comprises 16 residues. After removal of 1 base from V and 6 bases from J, the junction contained 6 bases not matched to a gene. The DNA of the CDR3 is TGCGCCAGCAGCCAAGGGGGACAGGGGAGAGGTCAGCCCCAGCATTTT. Translating gives CASSQGGQGRGQPQHF.